The source of this TCR beta chain is a study of cytomegalovirus exposure and HLA in healthy donors. Study-wide results and caveats: Researchers had no immune exposure information except CMV serostatus available.

13 Jbeta primers and 60 Vbeta primers were used for the PCR. Profiling relied on immunoSEQ multiplex PCR, and the TCRdb table lists in-frame clones only, not all of them. The sample contains over 70,000 clones, roughly 63% of which appear only once. In the case of this clone: Antigen: not known.

Germline loops: CDR1 SGHRS, CDR2 YFSETQ. Trimming cost V 3 bases and J 9 bases, with 10 bases left between them. The length of the CDR3 is 12 residues. Sequencing was performed on PBMCs. This chain connects TRBV5-1 to TRBJ2-1; TRBD2 might be the D (5 bases). The origin of this receptor is a woman between 50 and 59 years old in good health and CMV-seropositive. CDR3 sequence reads: CASSSRVSEQFF. For the CDR3, the DNA is TGCGCCAGCAGCTCGCGGGTCAGTGAGCAGTTCTTC.